The next 23 T cell receptor beta chains were all read from a single sample in a study of cytotoxic CD8 clonotypes in ibrutinib-treated CLL. Here immunoSEQ multiplex PCR was the method, and the copy in TCRdb shows in-frame clones only, minus some. The table shows approximately 80,000 clones, with 70% to 90% occurring only once. The source material was PBMCs, sampled before ibrutinib treatment. Source of these receptors: a human donor with chronic lymphocytic leukemia.

DNA of the CDR3: TGTGCCAGCAGCCCCGGGGGTGGCAATGAGCAGTTCTTC. Its protein product is CASSPGGGNEQFF. J is TRBJ2-1 and V is TRBV7-9; D perhaps matches TRBD2 (6 bases). V shed 5 bases and J shed 6 bases, with 11 bases lying between them. Germline V gene sequence: CDR1 SEHNR, CDR2 FQNEAQ (reference sequence). The CDR3 runs to 13 residues. Together with reference TRBV7-9 and TRBJ2-1, the CDR3 gives the full variable domain: DTGVSQNPRHKITKRGQNVTFRCDPISEHNRLYWYRQTLGQGPEFLTYFQNEAQLEKSRLLSDRFSAERPKGSFSTLEIQRTEQGDSAMYLCASSPGGGNEQFFGPGTRLTVL.

This clone was recorded once. V is TRBV5-1 and J is TRBJ2-7; the match to TRBD1 covers 7 bases. J gave up 7 bases and V 0 bases, and 4 bases lay outside the gene matches. The CDR3 is 13 amino acids. Germline V lookup: CDR1 SGHRS, CDR2 YFSETQ. The CDR3 nucleotides are TGCGCCAGCAGCTTGGTTCCAGGGGGAGAGCAGTACTTC. As protein: CASSLVPGGEQYF.

The rearrangement uses TRBV7-6 and TRBJ1-1; D is possibly TRBD1 (6 bases). The CDR3 spans 16 residues. The V and J ends lost 4 bases and 0 bases respectively, with 15 bases between them. Germline CDR1 is SGHVS and CDR2 is FNYEAQ. The CDR3 reads CASSSRQGSMNTEAFF. The CDR3 nucleotides are TGTGCCAGCAGCTCACGGCAGGGGAGTATGAACACTGAAGCTTTCTTT.

V usage is TRBV19 and J usage is TRBJ1-2; 12 positions agree with TRBD1. Trimming cost V 5 bases and J 4 bases; bases outside gene matches: 11. The CDR3 has 17 amino acids. Germline-derived CDR1 and CDR2 are LNHDA and SQIVND (reference sequence). The DNA for the CDR3 is TGTGCCAGTAGTGTTGGGACAGGGGGCTTCCTGTTCTATGGCTACACCTTC. This gives the protein CASSVGTGGFLFYGYTF. Using reference TRBV19 and TRBJ1-2 for the parts outside the CDR3, the full variable domain is DGGITQSPKYLFRKEGQNVTLSCEQNLNHDAMYWYRQDPGQGLRLIYYSQIVNDFQKGDIAEGYSVSREKKESFPLTVTSAQKNPTAFYLCASSVGTGGFLFYGYTFGSGTRLTVV.

This clone is judged medium-sized (0.01 to 0.1%). Additional DNA sequences in this sample encode the identical CDR3. This chain connects TRBV18 to TRBJ1-3; a possible D gene is TRBD1 (6 bases). V was cut by 2 bases and J by 3 bases, with 8 bases left in between. From germline, CDR1 is KGHSH and CDR2 LQKENI. The CDR3 covers 14 residues. In DNA, the CDR3 is TGTGCCAGCTCACCAGCACAGGGTGGAAACACCATATATTTT. Translated: CASSPAQGGNTIYF.

This clone has only one observation. The CDR3 bases are TGTGCCAGTAGTTCCCGACAGTCCAACACCATATATTTT. Protein product: CASSSRQSNTIYF. The V gene is TRBV19, the J gene TRBJ1-3, with a tentative D call TRBD1 (5 bases). Germline CDR1 reads LNHDA; CDR2 reads SQIVND (reference sequence). This CDR3 comprises 13 residues. The ends were cut back, 5 bases at V and 7 bases at J, with 12 bases in the middle.

This chain joins TRBV27 and TRBJ1-5; TRBD1 is a possible D gene (6 bases). Trimming removed 6 bases from V and 5 bases from J, with 17 bases in between. The CDR3 totals 15 residues. Germline V gives CDR1 MNHEY, CDR2 SMNVEV (reference sequence). The CDR3 reads CASRREGHVDQPQHF. The DNA for the CDR3 is TGTGCCAGCAGGAGAGAGGGACATGTTGATCAGCCCCAGCATTTT.

The gene calls are TRBV29-1 and TRBJ2-7, with a tentative D call TRBD1 (5 bases). V dropped 6 bases and J dropped 1 base, with 16 bases sitting between them. In germline, CDR1 is SQVTM, CDR2 ANQGSEA. The CDR3 consists of 14 residues. This CDR3 is CSVSRSGISYEQYF. The CDR3 DNA reads TGCAGCGTCAGCAGGTCAGGGATTTCCTACGAGCAGTACTTC.

This clone has just a few counts. The chain employs TRBV30 and TRBJ2-1, with D unclear. From germline, CDR1 is GTSNPN and CDR2 SVGIG (reference sequence). This CDR3 has 12 amino acids. V shed 3 bases and J shed 4 bases, with 7 bases lying between them. CDR3 sequence reads: CAWSGPYNEQFF. As DNA, the CDR3 is TGTGCCTGGAGCGGTCCTTACAATGAGCAGTTCTTC.

This rearrangement joins TRBV9 to TRBJ2-2; TRBD1 agrees at 7 bases. Germline V CDR1 and CDR2: SGDLS, YYNGEE. The CDR3 is made up of 16 amino acids. The ends lost 0 bases at V and 1 base at J; junction bases unmatched: 3. DNA for the CDR3: TGTGCCAGCAGCGTAGCGAGGACAGGGAACACCGGGGAGCTGTTTTTT. Residues: CASSVARTGNTGELFF. Full variable domain (rest looked up from reference TRBV9 and TRBJ2-2): DSGVTQTPKHLITATGQRVTLRCSPRSGDLSVYWYQQSLDQGLQFLIQYYNGEERAKGNILERFSAQQFPDLHSELNLSSLELGDSALYFCASSVARTGNTGELFFGEGSRLTVL.

V gene TRBV28 combines with J gene TRBJ2-2, with 7 bases matching TRBD1. CDR1 and CDR2 from the germline V gene are MDHEN and SYDVKM. This CDR3 has 16 amino acids. V dropped 1 base and J dropped 3; count of bases not matched to a gene: 5. The CDR3 is CASSLSGRGHTGELFF. CDR3 DNA: TGTGCCAGCAGTTTATCTGGAAGGGGGCACACCGGGGAGCTGTTTTTT.

This clone appeared once. This chain uses TRBV6-1 with TRBJ1-1; D might be TRBD1 (5 bases). The germline gives CDR1 MNHNS, CDR2 SASEGT. The CDR3 totals 14 residues. V lost 6 bases to trimming and J lost 0 bases, with 11 bases between them. CDR3 bases: TGTGCCAGCAGCCCTACAGGATTGAACACTGAAGCTTTCTTT. Its protein is CASSPTGLNTEAFF.

This clone was seen at least ten times. This CDR3 reads CASSLKLRGEKLFF. In DNA form, the CDR3 reads TGCGCCAGCAGCTTAAAATTGCGGGGTGAAAAACTGTTTTTT. V gene TRBV5-1 combines with J gene TRBJ1-4; unclear D gene. Germline CDR1 and CDR2: SGHRS and YFSETQ. Trimming took 2 bases from V and 7 from J, leaving 12 bases between them. The CDR3 has 14 amino acids.

The chain combines TRBV6-5 with TRBJ2-6; D ambiguous. Germline V gene lookup returns CDR1 MNHEY and CDR2 SVGAGI. The CDR3 totals 10 residues. V lost 3 bases and J 10 bases, leaving 1 base between the germline ends. The CDR3 region is CASSYNVLTF. The CDR3 DNA sequence: TGTGCCAGCAGTTATAACGTCCTGACTTTC.

The V gene is TRBV10-3, the J gene TRBJ2-3; tentatively, D is TRBD1 or TRBD2 (5 bases each). Trimming removed 4 bases at V and 5 bases at J, with 22 bases between. The germline V gene has CDR1 ENHRY and CDR2 SYGVKD. CDR3 length equals 17 residues. DNA for the CDR3: TGTGCCATCAGTGGGCCCGGGGCGGGCGTCGGTGAAGATACGCAGTATTTT. Translating gives CAISGPGAGVGEDTQYF.

This clone has a single count. This sequence joins TRBV4-1 and TRBJ2-7; 11 bases map to TRBD2. CDR1 is MGHRA and CDR2 is YSYEKL in the germline V gene. Unmatched junction bases numbered 16, after V lost 4 bases and J lost 2 bases. The CDR3 length is 19 residues. CDR3 nucleotide sequence: TGCGCCAGCAGCCCCGCCCGGGCCAACGTAGCGGGAGGGCCCTACGAGCAGTACTTC. Translated: CASSPARANVAGGPYEQYF.

This clone came up a few times. This chain links TRBV6-5 with TRBJ2-5; 8 bases fit TRBD1. The CDR3 runs to 15 residues. The ends lost 6 bases at V and 5 bases at J; junction bases unmatched: 11. The germline V gene has CDR1 MNHEY and CDR2 SVGAGI. The CDR3 spells CASSRLTGGKETQYF. CDR3 DNA: TGTGCCAGCAGCCGACTCACAGGGGGGAAGGAGACCCAGTACTTC.

The J gene is TRBJ2-7, the V gene TRBV4-1; 10 nucleotides line up with TRBD1. Unmatched junction bases numbered 3, after V lost 4 bases and J lost 6 bases. There are 13 residues in the CDR3. Germline lookup yields CDR1 MGHRA and CDR2 YSYEKL. The CDR3 region has the DNA TGCGCCAGCAGCCTGGGACAGGGGATCGAGCAGTACTTC. Amino acids: CASSLGQGIEQYF.

The chain is built from TRBV5-1 and TRBJ2-7, with 13 bases aligning to TRBD2. The germline CDR1 and CDR2 sequences are SGHRS and YFSETQ. The CDR3 has 18 amino acids. V gave up 3 bases and J gave up 3 bases; unmatched junction bases: 12. CDR3 DNA: TGCGCCAGCAGCTCGATCGATGGACTAGCGGGAGAGTTCTACGAGCAGTACTTC. It yields the protein CASSSIDGLAGEFYEQYF.

This clone appeared a few times. The V gene is TRBV7-2, the J gene TRBJ2-5; D perhaps matches TRBD2 (6 bases). The V gene's germline CDR1 is SGHTA and CDR2 FQGNSA. This CDR3 contains 16 residues. The V end lost 2 bases, the J end lost 1 base, and 14 bases lay between the germline ends. The CDR3 bases are TGTGCCAGCAGCTTACTTAGAGCGGGCCGCCAAGAGACCCAGTACTTC. Its protein is CASSLLRAGRQETQYF.

The chain combines TRBV7-6 with TRBJ1-1; 8 nucleotides line up with TRBD1. Trimming removed 9 bases from V and 0 bases from J; junction bases left unmatched: 3. Per the germline V gene, CDR1 is SGHVS and CDR2 is FNYEAQ. The CDR3 is 13 amino acids. The CDR3 here is CASGQGVNTEAFF. The CDR3 bases are TGTGCCAGTGGACAGGGCGTGAACACTGAAGCTTTCTTT. Drawing the rest from reference TRBV7-6 and TRBJ1-1, the complete variable domain is GAGVSQSPRYKVTKRGQDVALRCDPISGHVSLYWYRQALGQGPEFLTYFNYEAQQDKSGLPNDRFSAERPEGSISTLTIQRTEQRDSAMYRCASGQGVNTEAFFGQGTRLTVV.

The chain combines TRBV29-1 with TRBJ1-1, with D possibly being TRBD1 (5 bases). From germline, CDR1 is SQVTM and CDR2 ANQGSEA. The CDR3 sequence is 12 residues long. V shed 7 bases and J shed 2 bases, with 11 bases lying between them. CDR3 in DNA: TGCAGCGCCCGGCAGGGTAACACTGAAGCTTTCTTT. Translating it yields CSARQGNTEAFF.

The chain combines TRBV9 with TRBJ2-7, with TRBD2 identical over 11 bases. V shed 0 bases, J shed 5 bases, and the junction held 7 bases outside the gene matches. CDR1 SGDLS and CDR2 YYNGEE come from the germline V gene. This CDR3 is built from 16 residues. In DNA, the CDR3 is TGTGCCAGCAGCGTAGGGCCCTTTAGCGGGGGGGACGAGCAGTACTTC. Translation: CASSVGPFSGGDEQYF.